This TCR beta chain was identified during a study of blood T cell repertoires in COVID-19. Across the whole study: Specimens from acute and convalescent COVID-19 originated in the United States, Italy and Spain. In each case, the material was cDNA or gDNA derived from T cells, B-cell-depleted T cells, or PBMCs.

Source study methods: Amplification with reference gene primers provided the estimates of nucleated cell counts. Clones were read by immunoSEQ multiplex PCR, and TCRdb kept only the in-frame ones, dropping some. Clonal size and the V and J genes are those of that table, whereas D and trimming came from the DNA. Of tens of thousands of clones listed, 87% were seen once; the top ten hold approximately 5%. Germline-derived CDR1 and CDR2 are MNHEY and SMNVEV (reference sequence). V was clipped by 2 bases and J by 2 bases, with 5 bases between them. The CDR3 length is 13 residues. The rearrangement links TRBV27 to TRBJ2-3; D is unresolved. Sequenced sample: peripheral blood. This TCR was recovered from a middle-aged man with active COVID-19. CDR3 nucleotides: TGTGCCAGCAGTTTAGTCCTCACAGATACGCAGTATTTT. Protein: CASSLVLTDTQYF.